Listed below are T cell receptor beta chains from one sample, sequenced in a study of beta chain features in type 1 diabetes. The protocol was immunoSEQ multiplex PCR, while the TCRdb copy is restricted to in-frame clones and leaves out a portion. The sample records fewer than 450,000 clones, about 13% being singletons. Material for sequencing was naive CD4+ T cells from blood. Source of these receptors: a woman aged 18 to 35 with type 1 diabetes. The CDR3 runs from the conserved cysteine through the conserved F or W. D genes are given only for firm matches. The size entry is marked missing in some rows and otherwise reads once, few, many or a size class.

clone size: few; V gene: TRBV5-1; D gene: NA; J gene: TRBJ2-1; CDR3 protein: CASSLVWEKSYNEQFF; CDR3 DNA: TGCGCCAGCAGCTTGGTCTGGGAGAAATCCTACAATGAGCAGTTCTTC
clone size: few; V gene: TRBV5-6; D gene: TRBD2; J gene: TRBJ2-3; CDR3 protein: CASSPGLAGFTDTQYF; CDR3 DNA: TGTGCCAGCAGCCCGGGCTTAGCGGGATTTACAGATACGCAGTATTTT
clone size: NA; V gene: TRBV4-1; D gene: TRBD2; J gene: TRBJ2-5; CDR3 protein: CASSQERLAGDPRETQYF; CDR3 DNA: TGCGCCAGCAGCCAAGAGCGTCTAGCGGGAGATCCGCGGGAGACCCAGTACTTC
clone size: NA; V gene: TRBV5-4; D gene: NA; J gene: TRBJ2-5; CDR3 protein: CASSLQGTGTQYF; CDR3 DNA: TGTGCCAGCAGCCTTCAGGGGACCGGGACCCAGTACTTC
clone size: few; V gene: TRBV5-4; D gene: TRBD1; J gene: TRBJ2-3; CDR3 protein: CASSPPGTGRTDTQYF; CDR3 DNA: TGTGCCAGCAGCCCCCCCGGGACAGGACGCACAGATACGCAGTATTTT
clone size: few; V gene: TRBV19; D gene: TRBD2; J gene: TRBJ2-3; CDR3 protein: CASHLAGGPTDTQYF; CDR3 DNA: TGTGCCAGCCACTTAGCGGGAGGGCCCACAGATACGCAGTATTTT
clone size: few; V gene: TRBV2; D gene: NA; J gene: TRBJ2-1; CDR3 protein: CASSEAARGVQFF; CDR3 DNA: TGTGCCAGCAGTGAAGCCGCCAGGGGAGTTCAGTTCTTC
clone size: NA; V gene: TRBV27; D gene: NA; J gene: TRBJ1-1; CDR3 protein: CASSLSSLNTEAFF; CDR3 DNA: TGTGCCAGCAGTTTATCTTCCTTGAACACTGAAGCTTTCTTT
clone size: NA; V gene: TRBV7-8; D gene: NA; J gene: TRBJ1-1; CDR3 protein: CASSSYQGRRAFF; CDR3 DNA: TGTGCCAGCAGCTCATACCAGGGTAGGAGAGCTTTCTTT
clone size: few; V gene: TRBV7-6; D gene: TRBD2; J gene: TRBJ2-7; CDR3 protein: CASSQREGAYEQYF; CDR3 DNA: TGTGCCAGCAGCCAGCGGGAGGGCGCCTACGAGCAGTACTTC
clone size: NA; V gene: TRBV28; D gene: TRBD1; J gene: TRBJ1-1; CDR3 protein: CASSQGQGNTEAFF; CDR3 DNA: TGTGCCAGCAGTCAAGGACAGGGGAACACTGAAGCTTTCTTT
clone size: NA; V gene: TRBV29-1; D gene: NA; J gene: TRBJ2-1; CDR3 protein: CSVPGRTASSYNEQFF; CDR3 DNA: TGCAGCGTCCCTGGTCGGACAGCGAGCTCCTACAATGAGCAGTTCTTC
clone size: NA; V gene: TRBV28; D gene: NA; J gene: TRBJ1-5; CDR3 protein: CASKAGNQPQHF; CDR3 DNA: TGTGCCAGCAAGGCAGGGAATCAGCCCCAGCATTTT
clone size: NA; V gene: TRBV5-6; D gene: NA; J gene: TRBJ1-5; CDR3 protein: CAQPRGRDQPQHF; CDR3 DNA: TGTGCCCAGCCACGGGGTAGAGATCAGCCCCAGCATTTT
clone size: few; V gene: TRBV7-2; D gene: NA; J gene: TRBJ1-1; CDR3 protein: CASSTDRNTEAFF; CDR3 DNA: TGTGCCAGCAGCACCGACAGGAACACTGAAGCTTTCTTT
clone size: once; V gene: TRBV21-1; D gene: NA; J gene: TRBJ1-5; CDR3 protein: CASSRIRTENSNQPQHF; CDR3 DNA: TGTGCCAGCAGCCGGATCAGGACTGAGAATAGCAATCAGCCCCAGCATTTT
clone size: NA; V gene: TRBV2; D gene: NA; J gene: TRBJ2-3; CDR3 protein: CATEVWNPTQYF; CDR3 DNA: TGTGCCACCGAGGTGTGGAATCCTACGCAGTATTTT
clone size: NA; V gene: TRBV5-4; D gene: TRBD1; J gene: TRBJ2-6; CDR3 protein: CASSSLKQGARGANVLTF; CDR3 DNA: TGTGCCAGCAGCTCCCTCAAACAGGGGGCGAGGGGGGCCAACGTCCTGACTTTC
clone size: NA; V gene: TRBV5-1; D gene: TRBD1; J gene: TRBJ1-1; CDR3 protein: CASSPAWTGVTEAFF; CDR3 DNA: TGCGCCAGCAGCCCAGCTTGGACAGGGGTCACTGAAGCTTTCTTT
clone size: NA; V gene: TRBV6-5; D gene: NA; J gene: TRBJ2-5; CDR3 protein: CATRTWRQETQYF; CDR3 DNA: TGTGCCACCAGAACTTGGCGGCAAGAGACCCAGTACTTC
clone size: NA; V gene: TRBV4-2; D gene: TRBD2; J gene: TRBJ2-1; CDR3 protein: CASSQGLAGGNEQFF; CDR3 DNA: TGTGCCAGCAGCCAAGGACTAGCGGGAGGCAATGAGCAGTTCTTC
clone size: few; V gene: TRBV5-1; D gene: TRBD2; J gene: TRBJ2-3; CDR3 protein: CASSLNSGIGSDTQYF; CDR3 DNA: TGCGCCAGCAGTCTCAATAGCGGGATTGGGTCAGATACGCAGTATTTT
clone size: few; V gene: TRBV12-5; D gene: NA; J gene: TRBJ2-5; CDR3 protein: CASGEYETQYF; CDR3 DNA: TGTGCTAGTGGGGAGTATGAGACCCAGTACTTC